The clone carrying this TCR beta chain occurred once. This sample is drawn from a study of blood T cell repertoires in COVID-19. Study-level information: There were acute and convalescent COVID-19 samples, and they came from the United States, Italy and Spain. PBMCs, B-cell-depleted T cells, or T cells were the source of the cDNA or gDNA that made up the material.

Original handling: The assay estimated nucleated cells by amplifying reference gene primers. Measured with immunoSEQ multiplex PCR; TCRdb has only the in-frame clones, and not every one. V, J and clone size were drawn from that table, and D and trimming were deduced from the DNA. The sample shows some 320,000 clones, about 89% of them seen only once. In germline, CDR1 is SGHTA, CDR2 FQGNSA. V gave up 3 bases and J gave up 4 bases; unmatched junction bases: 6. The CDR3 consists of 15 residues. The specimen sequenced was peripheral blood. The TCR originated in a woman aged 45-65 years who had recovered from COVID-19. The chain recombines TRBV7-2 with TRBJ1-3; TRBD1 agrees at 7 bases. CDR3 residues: CASSFHWDSGNTIYF. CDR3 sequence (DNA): TGTGCCAGCAGCTTCCACTGGGACAGCGGAAACACCATATATTTT.